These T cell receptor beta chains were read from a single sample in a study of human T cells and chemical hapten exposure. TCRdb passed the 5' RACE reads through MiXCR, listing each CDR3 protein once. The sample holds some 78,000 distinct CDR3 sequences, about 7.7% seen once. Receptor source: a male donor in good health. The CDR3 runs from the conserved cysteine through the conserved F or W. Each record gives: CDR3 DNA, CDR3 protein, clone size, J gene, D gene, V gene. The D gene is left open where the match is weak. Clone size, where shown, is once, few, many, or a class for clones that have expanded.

CDR3 DNA: TGTGCCAGCAGCCAAGAACTAGCGGGAGCGTCGCGCACAGATACGCAGTATTTT
CDR3 protein: CASSQELAGASRTDTQYF
clone size: .
J gene: TRBJ2-3
D gene: TRBD2
V gene: TRBV4-2

CDR3 DNA: TGTGCCAGCAGCTTCGGGACAGGGAGCCCTGAAGCTTTCTTT
CDR3 protein: CASSFGTGSPEAFF
clone size: .
J gene: TRBJ1-1
D gene: TRBD1
V gene: TRBV5-6

CDR3 DNA: TGCGCCAGCAGCTCCGGACCGCTCGCTCGGAATGAGCAGTTCTTC
CDR3 protein: CASSSGPLARNEQFF
clone size: many
J gene: TRBJ2-1
D gene: .
V gene: TRBV5-1

CDR3 DNA: TGTGCCAGCTCACCACCGTCACGGGTTGGCAATTCACCCCTCCACTTT
CDR3 protein: CASSPPSRVGNSPLHF
clone size: few
J gene: TRBJ1-6
D gene: .
V gene: TRBV18

CDR3 DNA: TGTGCCATCAGTGAGTCATCCGGGGGCGGGCAAGATACGCAGTATTTT
CDR3 protein: CAISESSGGGQDTQYF
clone size: many
J gene: TRBJ2-3
D gene: .
V gene: TRBV10-3

CDR3 DNA: TGTGCCAGCAGCCAGGGTTGGGCAGGGAACACTGAAGCTTTCTTT
CDR3 protein: CASSQGWAGNTEAFF
clone size: few
J gene: TRBJ1-1
D gene: .
V gene: TRBV14

CDR3 DNA: TGTGCCAGCCCGTCGATCCACGGGACAGTGACCCAAGAGACCCAGTACTTC
CDR3 protein: CASPSIHGTVTQETQYF
clone size: many
J gene: TRBJ2-5
D gene: TRBD1
V gene: TRBV5-7

CDR3 DNA: TGTGCCAGCAGCTCCCGGACAGGGGGAAGCACAGATACGCAGTATTTT
CDR3 protein: CASSSRTGGSTDTQYF
clone size: many
J gene: TRBJ2-3
D gene: TRBD1
V gene: TRBV7-8

CDR3 DNA: TGTGCCAGCAGCTTAGGCCAGGGTCGCACAGATACGCAGTATTTT
CDR3 protein: CASSLGQGRTDTQYF
clone size: many
J gene: TRBJ2-3
D gene: .
V gene: TRBV7-2

CDR3 DNA: TGTGCCAGCAGCCAAGATCCGAGGACAGGGGCAGAGACCCAGTACTTC
CDR3 protein: CASSQDPRTGAETQYF
clone size: .
J gene: TRBJ2-5
D gene: TRBD1
V gene: TRBV14

CDR3 DNA: TGCAGGGGGGGGGGGCTGAACACTGAAGCTTTCTTT
CDR3 protein: CRGGGLNTEAFF
clone size: .
J gene: TRBJ1-1
D gene: .
V gene: TRBV29-1

CDR3 DNA: TGTGCCAGCTCACCAAGGGACAGTGCCTTCTCCTACGAGCAGTACTTC
CDR3 protein: CASSPRDSAFSYEQYF
clone size: few
J gene: TRBJ2-7
D gene: TRBD1
V gene: TRBV18

CDR3 DNA: TGTGCCAGCAGTTTCGGACAGTCAGAAAACATTCAGTACTTC
CDR3 protein: CASSFGQSENIQYF
clone size: many
J gene: TRBJ2-4
D gene: .
V gene: TRBV2

CDR3 DNA: TGTGCCACCAGCAGAGAGGGGTTCTACGAGCAGTACTTC
CDR3 protein: CATSREGFYEQYF
clone size: .
J gene: TRBJ2-7
D gene: .
V gene: TRBV15

CDR3 DNA: TGTGCCAGCAGTTTATCGGCGGGAGTGATTGGGGATGAGCAGTTCTTC
CDR3 protein: CASSLSAGVIGDEQFF
clone size: few
J gene: TRBJ2-1
D gene: TRBD2
V gene: TRBV12-3/TRBV12-4

CDR3 DNA: TGTGCCAGCAGCCAGACTAGCGGGTTAGGAGATACGCAGTATTTT
CDR3 protein: CASSQTSGLGDTQYF
clone size: many
J gene: TRBJ2-3
D gene: TRBD2
V gene: TRBV14

CDR3 DNA: TGTGCCAGCAGCCGCCCCCAGGGGGAAGCCAAAAACATTCAGTACTTC
CDR3 protein: CASSRPQGEAKNIQYF
clone size: many
J gene: TRBJ2-4
D gene: TRBD1
V gene: TRBV12-3/TRBV12-4

CDR3 DNA: TGTGCCAGCAGTTTTAGGCTCGAGAGCACTGAAGCTTTCTTT
CDR3 protein: CASSFRLESTEAFF
clone size: .
J gene: TRBJ1-1
D gene: .
V gene: TRBV27

CDR3 DNA: TGTGCCAGCAGCCCGATGATGAGGACAGGCGGCTCCTACGAGCAGTACTTC
CDR3 protein: CASSPMMRTGGSYEQYF
clone size: .
J gene: TRBJ2-7
D gene: TRBD1
V gene: TRBV7-9

CDR3 DNA: TGTGCCAGCAGCTTAGGTACCGGGGCTGAGACCCAGTACTTC
CDR3 protein: CASSLGTGAETQYF
clone size: many
J gene: TRBJ2-5
D gene: .
V gene: TRBV7-9

CDR3 DNA: TGTGCCAGTAGCAGGGACAGGGCCTACGAGCAGTACTTC
CDR3 protein: CASSRDRAYEQYF
clone size: many
J gene: TRBJ2-7
D gene: TRBD1
V gene: TRBV19

CDR3 DNA: TGTGCCAGCAGCCAAGATCCGGGGAGGGGGGAGACCCAGTACTTC
CDR3 protein: CASSQDPGRGETQYF
clone size: .
J gene: TRBJ2-5
D gene: .
V gene: TRBV4-2